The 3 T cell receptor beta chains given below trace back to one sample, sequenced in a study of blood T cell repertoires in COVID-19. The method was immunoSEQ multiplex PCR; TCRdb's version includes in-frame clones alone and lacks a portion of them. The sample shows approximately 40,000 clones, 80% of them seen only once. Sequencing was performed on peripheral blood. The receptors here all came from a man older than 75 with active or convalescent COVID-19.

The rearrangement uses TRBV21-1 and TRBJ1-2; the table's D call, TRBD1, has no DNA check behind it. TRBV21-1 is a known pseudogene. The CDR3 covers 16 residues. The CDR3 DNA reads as TGTGCCAGCAGCAAACTCGGACAGACTCTAAGCTATGGCTACACCTTC. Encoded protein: CASSKLGQTLSYGYTF.

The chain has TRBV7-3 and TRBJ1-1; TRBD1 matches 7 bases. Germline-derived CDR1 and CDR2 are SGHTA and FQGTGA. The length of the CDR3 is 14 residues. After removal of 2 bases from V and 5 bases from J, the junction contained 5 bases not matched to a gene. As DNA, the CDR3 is TGTGCCAGCAGCTTATTTCAGGGGGTGACTGAAGCTTTCTTT. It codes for CASSLFQGVTEAFF.

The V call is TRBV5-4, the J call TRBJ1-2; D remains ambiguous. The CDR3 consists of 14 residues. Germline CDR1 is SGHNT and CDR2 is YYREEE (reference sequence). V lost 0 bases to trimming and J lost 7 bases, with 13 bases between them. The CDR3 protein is CASSLAGVTGGYTF. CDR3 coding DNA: TGTGCCAGCAGCTTGGCCGGGGTGACTGGTGGCTACACCTTC.